Included here is one TCR beta chain sequence, with context. Its cognate antigen is unknown. At the DNA level, this CDR3 is encoded by other sequences in the same sample as well. Produced via immunoSEQ multiplex PCR; TCRdb's table is partial and in-frame only. The table records a few million clones, around 94% of them present only once. This entry is derived from a study of shared clonotypes between healthy human individuals. Study-level results: The diversity represented, both genetic and in exposure history, was limited by few donors.

Germline CDR1 KGHSH, CDR2 LQKENI. The CDR3 contains 13 residues. V shed 1 base and J shed 3 bases, with 7 bases lying between them. Each of the donors was a healthy adult who was HIV-negative and had not had a recent acute infection or vaccination. Subsets obtained from CD4+ cells comprised CD45RA+ naive and CD45RA-negative memory cells. Sequenced sample: naive CD4+ T cells sorted from blood. Regarding subset: CD45RA+ positively selected. The clonotype originates from a man aged 18-30 years in good health. The rearrangement links TRBV18 to TRBJ2-7; tentative D call: TRBD1 (5 bases). The CDR3 sequence is CASSPQGNYEQYF. The CDR3 nucleotides read TGTGCCAGCTCACCACAGGGGAACTACGAGCAGTACTTC. The full variable domain, with the rest looked up from reference TRBV18 and TRBJ2-7, is NAGVMQNPRHLVRRRGQEARLRCSPMKGHSHVYWYRQLPEEGLKFMVYLQKENIIDESGMPKERFSAEFPKEGPSILRIQQVVRGDSAAYFCASSPQGNYEQYFGPGTRLTVT.